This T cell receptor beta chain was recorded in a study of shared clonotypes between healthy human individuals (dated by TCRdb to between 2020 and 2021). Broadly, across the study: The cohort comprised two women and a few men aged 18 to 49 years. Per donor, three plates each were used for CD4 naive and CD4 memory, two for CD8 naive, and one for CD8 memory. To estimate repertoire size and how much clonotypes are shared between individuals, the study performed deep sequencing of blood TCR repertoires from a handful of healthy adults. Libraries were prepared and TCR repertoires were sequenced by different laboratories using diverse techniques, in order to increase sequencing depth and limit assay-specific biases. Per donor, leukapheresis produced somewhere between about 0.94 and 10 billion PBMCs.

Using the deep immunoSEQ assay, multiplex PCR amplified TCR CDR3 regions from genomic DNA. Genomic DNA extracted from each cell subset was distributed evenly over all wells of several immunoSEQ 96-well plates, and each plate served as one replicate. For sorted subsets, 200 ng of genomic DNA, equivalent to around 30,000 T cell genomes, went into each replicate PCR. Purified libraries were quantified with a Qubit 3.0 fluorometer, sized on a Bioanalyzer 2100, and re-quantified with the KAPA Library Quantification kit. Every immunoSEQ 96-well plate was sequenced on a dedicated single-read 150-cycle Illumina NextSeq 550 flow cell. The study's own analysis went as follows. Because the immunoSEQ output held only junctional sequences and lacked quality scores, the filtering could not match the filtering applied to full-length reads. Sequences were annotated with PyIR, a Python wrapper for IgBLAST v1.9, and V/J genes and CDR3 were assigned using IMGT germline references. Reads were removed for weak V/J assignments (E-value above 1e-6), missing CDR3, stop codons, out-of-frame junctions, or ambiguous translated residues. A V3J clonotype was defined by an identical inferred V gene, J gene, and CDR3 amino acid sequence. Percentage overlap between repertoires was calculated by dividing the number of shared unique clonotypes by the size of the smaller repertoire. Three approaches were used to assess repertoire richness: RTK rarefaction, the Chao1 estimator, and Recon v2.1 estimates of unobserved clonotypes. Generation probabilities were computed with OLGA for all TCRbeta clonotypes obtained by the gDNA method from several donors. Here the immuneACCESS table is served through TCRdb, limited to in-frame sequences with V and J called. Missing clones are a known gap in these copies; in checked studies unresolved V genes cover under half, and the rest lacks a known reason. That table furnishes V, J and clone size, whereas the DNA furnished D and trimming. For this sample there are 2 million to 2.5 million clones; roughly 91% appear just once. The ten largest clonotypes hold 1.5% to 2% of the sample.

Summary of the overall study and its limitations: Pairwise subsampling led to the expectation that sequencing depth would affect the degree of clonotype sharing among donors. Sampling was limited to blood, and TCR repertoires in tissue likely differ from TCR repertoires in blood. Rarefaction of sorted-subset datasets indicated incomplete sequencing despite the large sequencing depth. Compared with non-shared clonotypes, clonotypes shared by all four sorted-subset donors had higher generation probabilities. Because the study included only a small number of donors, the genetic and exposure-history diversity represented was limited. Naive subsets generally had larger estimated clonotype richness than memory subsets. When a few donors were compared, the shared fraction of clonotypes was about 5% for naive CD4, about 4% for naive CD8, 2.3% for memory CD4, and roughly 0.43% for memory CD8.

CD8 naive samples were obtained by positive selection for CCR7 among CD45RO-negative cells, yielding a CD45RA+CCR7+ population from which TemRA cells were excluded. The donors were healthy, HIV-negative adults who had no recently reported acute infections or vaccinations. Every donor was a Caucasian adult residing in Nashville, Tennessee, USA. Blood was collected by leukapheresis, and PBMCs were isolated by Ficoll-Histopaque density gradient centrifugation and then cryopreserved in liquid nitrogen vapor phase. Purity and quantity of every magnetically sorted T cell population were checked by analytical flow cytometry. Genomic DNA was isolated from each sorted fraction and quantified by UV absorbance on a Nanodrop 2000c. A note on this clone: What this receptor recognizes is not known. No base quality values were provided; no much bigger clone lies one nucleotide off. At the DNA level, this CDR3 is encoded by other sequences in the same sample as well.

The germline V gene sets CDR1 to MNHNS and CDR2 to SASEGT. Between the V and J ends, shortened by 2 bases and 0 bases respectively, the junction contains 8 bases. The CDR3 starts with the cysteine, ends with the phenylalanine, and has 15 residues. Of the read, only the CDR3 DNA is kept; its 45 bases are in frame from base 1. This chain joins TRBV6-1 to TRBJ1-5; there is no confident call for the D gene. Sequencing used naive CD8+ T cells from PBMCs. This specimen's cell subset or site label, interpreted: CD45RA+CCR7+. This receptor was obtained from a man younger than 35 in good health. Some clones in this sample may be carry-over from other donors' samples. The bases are TGTGCCAGCAGTGAATGGGGAAATAGCAATCAGCCCCAGCATTTT. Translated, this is CASSEWGNSNQPQHF.